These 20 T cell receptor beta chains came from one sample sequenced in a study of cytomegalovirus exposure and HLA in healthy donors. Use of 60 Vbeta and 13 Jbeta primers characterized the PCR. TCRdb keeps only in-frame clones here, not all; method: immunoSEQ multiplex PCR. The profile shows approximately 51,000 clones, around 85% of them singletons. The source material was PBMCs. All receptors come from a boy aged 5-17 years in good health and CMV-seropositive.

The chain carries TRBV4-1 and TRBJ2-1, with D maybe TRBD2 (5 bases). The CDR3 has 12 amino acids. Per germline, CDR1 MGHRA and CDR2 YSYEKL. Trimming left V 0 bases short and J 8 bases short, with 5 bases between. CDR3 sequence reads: CASSQDGDEQFF. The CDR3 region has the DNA TGCGCCAGCAGCCAAGACGGGGATGAGCAGTTCTTC.

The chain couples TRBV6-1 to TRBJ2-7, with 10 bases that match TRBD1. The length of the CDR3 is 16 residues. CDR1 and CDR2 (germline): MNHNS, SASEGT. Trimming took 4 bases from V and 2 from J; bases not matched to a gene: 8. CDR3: CASSASGTGVTYEQYF. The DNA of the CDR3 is TGTGCCAGCAGTGCGTCCGGGACAGGGGTGACCTACGAGCAGTACTTC.

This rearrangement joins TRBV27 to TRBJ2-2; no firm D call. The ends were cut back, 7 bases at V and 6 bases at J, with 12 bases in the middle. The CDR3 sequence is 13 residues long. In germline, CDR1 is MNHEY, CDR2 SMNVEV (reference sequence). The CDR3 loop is CASKKSLAGELFF. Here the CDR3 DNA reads TGTGCCAGCAAAAAAAGCTTGGCCGGGGAGCTGTTTTTT.

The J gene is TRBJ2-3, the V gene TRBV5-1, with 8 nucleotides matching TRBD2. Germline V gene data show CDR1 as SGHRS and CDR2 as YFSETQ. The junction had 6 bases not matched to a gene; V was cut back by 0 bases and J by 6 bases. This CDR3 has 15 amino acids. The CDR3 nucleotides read TGCGCCAGCAGCTTGGAGGCGGGGGGCCACGATACGCAGTATTTT. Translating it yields CASSLEAGGHDTQYF.

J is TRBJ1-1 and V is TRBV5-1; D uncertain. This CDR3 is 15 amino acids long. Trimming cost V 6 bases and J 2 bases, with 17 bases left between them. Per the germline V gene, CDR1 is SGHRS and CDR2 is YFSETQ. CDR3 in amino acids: CASTREVGENTEAFF. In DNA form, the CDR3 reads TGCGCCAGCACACGGGAGGTTGGGGAAAACACTGAAGCTTTCTTT.

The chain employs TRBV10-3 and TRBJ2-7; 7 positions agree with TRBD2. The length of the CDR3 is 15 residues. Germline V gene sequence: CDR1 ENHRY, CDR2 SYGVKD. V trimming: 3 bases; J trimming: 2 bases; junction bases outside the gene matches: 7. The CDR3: CAISDAGVNPYEQYF. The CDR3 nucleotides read TGTGCCATCAGTGATGCGGGAGTGAATCCCTACGAGCAGTACTTC.

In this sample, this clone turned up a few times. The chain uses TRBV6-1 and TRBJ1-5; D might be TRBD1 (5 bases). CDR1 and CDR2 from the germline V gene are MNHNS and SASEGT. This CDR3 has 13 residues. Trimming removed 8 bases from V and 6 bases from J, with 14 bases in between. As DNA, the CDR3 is TGTGCCAGCGACGACAGCCCCGGTCAGCCCCAGCATTTT. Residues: CASDDSPGQPQHF.

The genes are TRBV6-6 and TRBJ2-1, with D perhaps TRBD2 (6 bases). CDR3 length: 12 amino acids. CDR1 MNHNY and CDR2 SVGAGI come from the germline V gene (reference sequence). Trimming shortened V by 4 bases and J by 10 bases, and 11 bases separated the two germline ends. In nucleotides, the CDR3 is TGTGCCAGCAGTTCGCGGGGAGACGAGCAGTTCTTC. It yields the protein CASSSRGDEQFF.

CDR3: CASSSRMDYEQYF. Written as DNA, the CDR3 is TGTGCCAGCAGCTCCAGGATGGACTACGAGCAGTACTTC. The J gene is TRBJ2-7, the V gene TRBV11-2; D is undetermined. V gave up 4 bases and J gave up 3 bases, with 10 bases separating them. Germline V gene sequence: CDR1 SGHAT, CDR2 FQNNGV. This CDR3 has 13 amino acids.

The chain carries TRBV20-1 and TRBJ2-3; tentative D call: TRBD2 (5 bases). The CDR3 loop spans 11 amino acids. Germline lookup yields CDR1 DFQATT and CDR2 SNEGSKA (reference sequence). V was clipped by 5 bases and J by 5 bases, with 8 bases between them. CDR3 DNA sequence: TGCAGTGCTCCGGAGGTAGATACGCAGTATTTT. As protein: CSAPEVDTQYF.

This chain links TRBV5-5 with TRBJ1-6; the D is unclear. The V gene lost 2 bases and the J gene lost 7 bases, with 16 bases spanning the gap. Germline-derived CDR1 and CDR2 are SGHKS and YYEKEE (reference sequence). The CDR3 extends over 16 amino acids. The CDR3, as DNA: TGTGCCAGCAGCTTCGAGGGTTGGGGTTGGAATTCACCCCTCCACTTT. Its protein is CASSFEGWGWNSPLHF.

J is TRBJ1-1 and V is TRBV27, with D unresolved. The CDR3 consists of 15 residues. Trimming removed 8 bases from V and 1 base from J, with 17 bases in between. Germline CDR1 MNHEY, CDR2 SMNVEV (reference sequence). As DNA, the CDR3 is TGTGCCAGCTCCCCTTTCGGGGTAGGGAACACTGAAGCTTTCTTT. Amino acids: CASSPFGVGNTEAFF.

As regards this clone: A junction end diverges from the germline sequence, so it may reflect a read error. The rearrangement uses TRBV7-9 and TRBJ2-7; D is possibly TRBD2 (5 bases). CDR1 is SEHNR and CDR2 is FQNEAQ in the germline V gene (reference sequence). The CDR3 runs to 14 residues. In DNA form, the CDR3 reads TGTTCCAGCAGCTCCCGGACTGGATCCTACGAGCAGTACTTC. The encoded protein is CSSSSRTGSYEQYF.

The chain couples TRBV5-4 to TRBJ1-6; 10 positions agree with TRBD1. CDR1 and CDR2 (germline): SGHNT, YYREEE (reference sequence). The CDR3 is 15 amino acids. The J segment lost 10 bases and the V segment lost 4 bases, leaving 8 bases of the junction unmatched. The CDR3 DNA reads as TGTGCCAGCAGCCGCCGGACAGGGGGAGGGTCACCCCTCCACTTT. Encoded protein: CASSRRTGGGSPLHF. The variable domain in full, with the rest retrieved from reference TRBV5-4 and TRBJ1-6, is ETGVTQSPTHLIKTRGQQVTLRCSSQSGHNTVSWYQQALGQGPQFIFQYYREEENGRGNFPPRFSGLQFPNYSSELNVNALELDDSALYLCASSRRTGGGSPLHFGNGTRLTVT.

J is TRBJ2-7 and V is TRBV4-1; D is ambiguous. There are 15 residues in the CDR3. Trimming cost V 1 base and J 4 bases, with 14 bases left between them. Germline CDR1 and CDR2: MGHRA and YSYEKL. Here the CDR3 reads CASSQVPLDGYEQYF. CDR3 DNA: TGCGCCAGCAGCCAAGTTCCCCTCGACGGGTACGAGCAGTACTTC.

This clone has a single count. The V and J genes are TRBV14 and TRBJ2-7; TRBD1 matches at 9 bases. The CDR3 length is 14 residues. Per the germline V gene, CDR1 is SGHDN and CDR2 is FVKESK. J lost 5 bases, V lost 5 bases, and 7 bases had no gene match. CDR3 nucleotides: TGTGCCAGCAGCACACCCGGGACAGGGAACGAGCAGTACTTC. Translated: CASSTPGTGNEQYF.

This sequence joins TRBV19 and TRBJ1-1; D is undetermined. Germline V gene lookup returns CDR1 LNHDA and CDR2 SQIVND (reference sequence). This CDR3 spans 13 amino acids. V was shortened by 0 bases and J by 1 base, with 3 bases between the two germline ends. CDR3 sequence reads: CASSIEANTEAFF. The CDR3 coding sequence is TGTGCCAGTAGTATAGAAGCGAACACTGAAGCTTTCTTT.

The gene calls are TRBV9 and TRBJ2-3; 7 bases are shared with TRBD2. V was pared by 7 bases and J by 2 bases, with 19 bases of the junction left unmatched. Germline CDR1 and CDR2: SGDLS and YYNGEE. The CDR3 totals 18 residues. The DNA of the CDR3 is TGTGCCAGCTACCCCCCTGAAACCGGGGGGACCTTCACAGATACGCAGTATTTT. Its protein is CASYPPETGGTFTDTQYF. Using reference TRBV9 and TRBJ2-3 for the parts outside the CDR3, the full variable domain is DSGVTQTPKHLITATGQRVTLRCSPRSGDLSVYWYQQSLDQGLQFLIQYYNGEERAKGNILERFSAQQFPDLHSELNLSSLELGDSALYFCASYPPETGGTFTDTQYFGPGTRLTVL.

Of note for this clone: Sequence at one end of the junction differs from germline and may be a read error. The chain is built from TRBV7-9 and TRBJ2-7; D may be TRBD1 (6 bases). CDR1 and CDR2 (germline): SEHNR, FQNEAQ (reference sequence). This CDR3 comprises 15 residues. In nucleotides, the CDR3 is TGTTCCAGCTATCGATTTGGGACACCCGATTACGAGCAGTACTTC. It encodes CSSYRFGTPDYEQYF.

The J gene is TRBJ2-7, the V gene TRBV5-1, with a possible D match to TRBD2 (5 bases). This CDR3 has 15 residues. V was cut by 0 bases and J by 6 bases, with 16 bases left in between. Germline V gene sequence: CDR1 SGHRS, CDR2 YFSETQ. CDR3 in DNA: TGCGCCAGCAGCTTGGTCGCCCATCAGGCGGGCGAGCAGTACTTC. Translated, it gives CASSLVAHQAGEQYF.